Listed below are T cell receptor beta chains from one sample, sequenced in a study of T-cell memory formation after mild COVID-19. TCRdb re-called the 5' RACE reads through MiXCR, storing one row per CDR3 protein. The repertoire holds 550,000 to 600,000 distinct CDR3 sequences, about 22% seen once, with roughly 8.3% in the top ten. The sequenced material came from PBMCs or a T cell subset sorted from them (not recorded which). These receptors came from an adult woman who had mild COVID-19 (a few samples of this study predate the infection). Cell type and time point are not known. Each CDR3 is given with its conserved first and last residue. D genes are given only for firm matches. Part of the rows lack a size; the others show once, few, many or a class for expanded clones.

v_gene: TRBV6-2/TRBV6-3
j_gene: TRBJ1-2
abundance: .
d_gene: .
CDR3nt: TGTGCCAGTCACAACGCTGGACGTAACTATGGCTACACCTTC
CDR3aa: CASHNAGRNYGYTF

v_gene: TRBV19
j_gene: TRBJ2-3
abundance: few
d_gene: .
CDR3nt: TGTGCCAGTAGTCTAACTATTCGAGATACGCAGTATTTT
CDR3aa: CASSLTIRDTQYF

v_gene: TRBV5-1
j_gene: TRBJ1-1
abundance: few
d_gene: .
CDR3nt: TGCGCCAGCAGCTTGGAATTTGGGCAGCTGAACACTGAAGCTTTCTTT
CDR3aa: CASSLEFGQLNTEAFF

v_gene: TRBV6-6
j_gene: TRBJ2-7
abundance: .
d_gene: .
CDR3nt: TGTGCCAGCAGTTACATCCTAGACTACGAGCAGTACTTC
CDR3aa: CASSYILDYEQYF

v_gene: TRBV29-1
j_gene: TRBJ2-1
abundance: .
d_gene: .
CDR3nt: TGCAGCGTTGCGGCGAGGGGTGATGAGCAGTTCTTC
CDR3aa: CSVAARGDEQFF

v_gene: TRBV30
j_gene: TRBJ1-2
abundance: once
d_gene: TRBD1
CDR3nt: TGTGCCTGGACGACCGGACAGGGGGCGAATGGCTACACCTTC
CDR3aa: CAWTTGQGANGYTF

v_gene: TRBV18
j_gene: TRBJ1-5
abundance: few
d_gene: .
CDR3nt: TGTGCCAGCTCACCATCTTCTAGCAATCAGCCCCAGCATTTT
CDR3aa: CASSPSSSNQPQHF

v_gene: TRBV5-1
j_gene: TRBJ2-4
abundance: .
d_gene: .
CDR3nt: TGCGCCAGCAGCTCCACACAGGGTCCCCAAAACATTCAGTACTTC
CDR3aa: CASSSTQGPQNIQYF

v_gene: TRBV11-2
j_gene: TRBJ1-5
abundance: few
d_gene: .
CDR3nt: TGTGCCAGCAGCCCGAACGAGGATCAGCCCCAGCATTTT
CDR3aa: CASSPNEDQPQHF

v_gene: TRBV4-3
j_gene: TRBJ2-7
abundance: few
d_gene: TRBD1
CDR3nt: TGCGCCAGCAGCCAAGGAATAGGGGGGACAGGCTCCTACGAGCAGTACTTC
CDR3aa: CASSQGIGGTGSYEQYF

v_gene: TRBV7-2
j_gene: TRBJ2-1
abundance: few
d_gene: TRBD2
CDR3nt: TGTGCCAGCAGCTCCCCGGGCCTAGCGGGAGGGCTATACAATGAGCAGTTCTTC
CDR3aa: CASSSPGLAGGLYNEQFF

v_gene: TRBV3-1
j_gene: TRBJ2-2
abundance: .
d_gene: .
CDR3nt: TGTGCCAGCAGCCATGAGAGCCGCGGGGAGCTGTTTTTT
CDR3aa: CASSHESRGELFF

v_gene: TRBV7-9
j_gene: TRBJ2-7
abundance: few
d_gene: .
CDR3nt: TGTGCCAGCGGACAGCGGGGCGGGATCTACGAGCAGTACTTC
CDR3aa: CASGQRGGIYEQYF

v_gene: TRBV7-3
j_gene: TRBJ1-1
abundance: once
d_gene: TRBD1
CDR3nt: TGTGCCAGCAGCTCATGGGACAGGGTAGGCACTGAAGCTTTCTTT
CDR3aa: CASSSWDRVGTEAFF

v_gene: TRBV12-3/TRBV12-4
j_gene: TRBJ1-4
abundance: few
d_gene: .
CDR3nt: TGTGCCAGCAGTCTTAACCCTCGAGAAAAACTGTTTTTT
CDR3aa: CASSLNPREKLFF

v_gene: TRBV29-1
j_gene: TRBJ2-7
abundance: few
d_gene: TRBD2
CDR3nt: TGCAGCGGACGAATAGCGGGGCCGAATGACGAGCAGTACTTC
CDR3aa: CSGRIAGPNDEQYF

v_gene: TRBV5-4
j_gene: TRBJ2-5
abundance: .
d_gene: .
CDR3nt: TGTGCCAGCAGCTCAGCAGGAGGAATTCAAGAGACCCAGTACTTC
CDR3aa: CASSSAGGIQETQYF

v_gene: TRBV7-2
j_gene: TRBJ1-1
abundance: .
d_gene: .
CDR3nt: TGTGCCAGCAGCTTACTCCTAGGGCCGGGGACCACTGAAGCTTTCTTT
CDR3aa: CASSLLLGPGTTEAFF

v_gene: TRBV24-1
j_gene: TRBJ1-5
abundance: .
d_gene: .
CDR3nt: TGTGCCACCAGTGACACAGGGTATCAGCCCCAGCATTTT
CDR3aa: CATSDTGYQPQHF

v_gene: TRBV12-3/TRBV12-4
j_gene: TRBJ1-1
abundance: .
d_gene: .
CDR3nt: TGTGCCAGCAGTTTAAGCTACGGTAAAACTGAAGCTTTCTTT
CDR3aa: CASSLSYGKTEAFF

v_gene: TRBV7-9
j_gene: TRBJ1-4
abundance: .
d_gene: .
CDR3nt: TGTGCCAGCAGCTTAGCGCAAGGGTCTAATGAAAAACTGTTTTTT
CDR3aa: CASSLAQGSNEKLFF

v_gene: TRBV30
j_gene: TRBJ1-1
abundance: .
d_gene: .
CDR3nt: TGTGCCTGGAGTGTAAGATGGTGGCGACAAGCTCCAGAGATGAACACTGAAGCTTTCTTT
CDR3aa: CAWSVRWWRQAPEMNTEAFF

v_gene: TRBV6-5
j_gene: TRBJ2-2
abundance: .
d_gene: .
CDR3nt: TGTGCCAGCTGTGGGTCGAGGACCGGGGAGCTGTTTTTT
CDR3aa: CASCGSRTGELFF

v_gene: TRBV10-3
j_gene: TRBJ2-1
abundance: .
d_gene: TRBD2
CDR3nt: TGTGCCATCTCGGGACTAGCGGGGGCCTACAATGAGCAGTTCTTC
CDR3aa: CAISGLAGAYNEQFF

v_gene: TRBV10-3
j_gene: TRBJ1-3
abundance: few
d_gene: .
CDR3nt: TGTGCCATCAGTGAGTCCCCGGACAGTGGAAACACCATATATTTT
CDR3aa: CAISESPDSGNTIYF

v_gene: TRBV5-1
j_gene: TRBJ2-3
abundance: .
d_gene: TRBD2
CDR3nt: TGCGCCAGCGGCATAGCGGGGGGCACAGATACGCAGTATTTT
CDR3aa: CASGIAGGTDTQYF

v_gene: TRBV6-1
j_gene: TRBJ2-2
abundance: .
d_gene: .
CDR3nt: TGTGCCAGCAGTAAGGGGATCGGGGAGCTGTTTTTT
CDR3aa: CASSKGIGELFF

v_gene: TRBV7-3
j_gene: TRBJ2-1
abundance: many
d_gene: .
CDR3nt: TGTGCCAGCAGCTTAACCCAGGTGGAGGAGCAGTTCTTC
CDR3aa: CASSLTQVEEQFF

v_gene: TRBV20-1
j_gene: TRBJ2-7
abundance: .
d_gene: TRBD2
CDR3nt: TGCAGTGCTGGCGGGAGGCTTCCCTACGAGCAGTACTTC
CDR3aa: CSAGGRLPYEQYF

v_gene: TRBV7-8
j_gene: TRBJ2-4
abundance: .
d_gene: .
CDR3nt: TGTGCCAGCAGCTTAGGAGGGAGTGGGGGGAACATTCAGTACTTC
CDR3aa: CASSLGGSGGNIQYF

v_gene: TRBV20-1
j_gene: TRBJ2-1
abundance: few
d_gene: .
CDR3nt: TGCAGTGCTAGAGACTCGGGACCGAGAATCTACAATGAGCAGTTCTTC
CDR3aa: CSARDSGPRIYNEQFF

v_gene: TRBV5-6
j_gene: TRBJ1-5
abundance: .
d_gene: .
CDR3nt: TGTGCCAGCAGCTTTACCGGACCGTCCACGAATCAGCCCCAGCATTTT
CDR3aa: CASSFTGPSTNQPQHF

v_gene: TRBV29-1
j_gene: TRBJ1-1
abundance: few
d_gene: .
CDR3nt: TGCAGCGTTGACCGAGGGGGGAAAGCTTTCTTT
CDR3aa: CSVDRGGKAFF

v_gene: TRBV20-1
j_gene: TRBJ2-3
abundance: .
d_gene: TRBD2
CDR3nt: TGCAGTGCCGAACTAGCGAAAAGCACAGATACGCAGTATTTT
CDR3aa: CSAELAKSTDTQYF

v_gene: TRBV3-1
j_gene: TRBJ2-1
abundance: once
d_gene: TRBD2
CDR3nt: TGTGCCAGCAGCCCTACTAGCGGGGGCTACTACAATGAGCAGTTCTTC
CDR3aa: CASSPTSGGYYNEQFF

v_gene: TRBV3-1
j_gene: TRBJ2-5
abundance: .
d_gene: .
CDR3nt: TGTGCCAGCAGGCGGACAGGGAGGGTGGCAGAGACCCAGTACTTC
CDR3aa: CASRRTGRVAETQYF

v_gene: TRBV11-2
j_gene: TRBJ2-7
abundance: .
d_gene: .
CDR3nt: TGTGCCAGCAGCTTAGGGCCACTTACCTACGAGCAGTACTTC
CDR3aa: CASSLGPLTYEQYF

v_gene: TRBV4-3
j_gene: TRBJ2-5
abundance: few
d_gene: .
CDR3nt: TGCGCCAGCAGCCAAGATAGTCAGACCCAGTACTTC
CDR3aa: CASSQDSQTQYF

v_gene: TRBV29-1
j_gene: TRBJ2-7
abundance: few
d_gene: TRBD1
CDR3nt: TGCAGCGTTTACGGTGAGGGACAGGCCTACGAGCAGTACTTC
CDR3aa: CSVYGEGQAYEQYF

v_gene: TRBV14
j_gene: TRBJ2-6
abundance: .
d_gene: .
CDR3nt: TGTGCCAGCAGCCGAAGACGGGCGGGTGGGGCCAACGTCCTGACTTTC
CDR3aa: CASSRRRAGGANVLTF

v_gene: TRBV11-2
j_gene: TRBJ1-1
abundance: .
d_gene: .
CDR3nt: TGTGCCAGCATCCTCTGGACAGAGTCGAACACTGAAGCTTTCTTT
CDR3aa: CASILWTESNTEAFF

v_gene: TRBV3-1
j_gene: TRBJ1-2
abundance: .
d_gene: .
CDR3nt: TGTGCCAGCAGCCAAGGATTGGGCATAAACTATGGCTACACCTTC
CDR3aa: CASSQGLGINYGYTF

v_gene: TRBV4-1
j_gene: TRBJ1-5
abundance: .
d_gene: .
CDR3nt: TGCGCCAGCAGCCAAGGAGGGAACAGTCAGCCCCAGCATTTT
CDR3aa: CASSQGGNSQPQHF

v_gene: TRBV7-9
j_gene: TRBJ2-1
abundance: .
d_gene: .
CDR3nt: TGTGCCAGCAGCTTAGCGACGGCTTTCCAGAGCTCCTACAATGAGCAGTTCTTC
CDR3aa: CASSLATAFQSSYNEQFF

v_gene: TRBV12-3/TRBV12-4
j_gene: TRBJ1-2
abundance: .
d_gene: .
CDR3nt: TGTGCCAGCAGGAAAGGCCCAGGTGGCTACACCTTC
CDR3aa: CASRKGPGGYTF

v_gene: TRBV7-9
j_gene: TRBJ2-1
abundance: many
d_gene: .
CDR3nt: TGTGCCAGCAGCTCGATGTGGGGGGGGCCCTACAATGAGCAGTTCTTC
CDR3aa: CASSSMWGGPYNEQFF

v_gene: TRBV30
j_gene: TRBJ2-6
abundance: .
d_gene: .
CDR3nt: TGTGCCTGGAGAGGAGGGTCTGGGGCCAACGTCCTGACTTTC
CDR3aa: CAWRGGSGANVLTF

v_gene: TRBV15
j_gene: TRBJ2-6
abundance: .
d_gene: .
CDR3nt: TGTGCCACCAGCAGAGATCATCTAGCACCGGCTGGGGCCAACGTCCTGACTTTC
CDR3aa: CATSRDHLAPAGANVLTF

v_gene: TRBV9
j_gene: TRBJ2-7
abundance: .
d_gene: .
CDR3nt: TGTGCCAGCAGCGTAGATGGGAACGAGCAGTACTTC
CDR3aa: CASSVDGNEQYF

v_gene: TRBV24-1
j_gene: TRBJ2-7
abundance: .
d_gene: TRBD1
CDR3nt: TGTGCCACCCAGGGACAGGGCTCCTACGAGCAGTACTTC
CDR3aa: CATQGQGSYEQYF

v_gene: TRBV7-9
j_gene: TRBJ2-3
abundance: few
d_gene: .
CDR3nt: TGTGCCAGCAGCCGAGTCTTGGCAGATACGCAGTATTTT
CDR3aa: CASSRVLADTQYF

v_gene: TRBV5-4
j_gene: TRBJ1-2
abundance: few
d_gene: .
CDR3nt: TGTGCCAGCAGGGTGGACAGCCGAGAGTATGGCTACACCTTC
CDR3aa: CASRVDSREYGYTF

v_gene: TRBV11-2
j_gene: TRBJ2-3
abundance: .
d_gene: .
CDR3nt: TGTGCCAGCAGCGCCCGGAGCGTTCGGGACCACACAGATACGCAGTATTTT
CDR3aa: CASSARSVRDHTDTQYF

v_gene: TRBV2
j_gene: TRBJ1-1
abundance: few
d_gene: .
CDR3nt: TGTGCCAGCAGTCCGGGTGAAGCTTTCTTT
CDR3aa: CASSPGEAFF

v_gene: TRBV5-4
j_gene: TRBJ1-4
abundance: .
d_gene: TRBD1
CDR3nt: TGTGCCAGCAGTTCCGACAGGGGCCTGCTTAATGAAAAACTGTTTTTT
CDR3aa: CASSSDRGLLNEKLFF

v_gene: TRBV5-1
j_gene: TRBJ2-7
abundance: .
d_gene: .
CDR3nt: TGCGCCAGCAGCCCTTCAAACACAGACAGGCTCACGTCCTACGAGCAGTACTTC
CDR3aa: CASSPSNTDRLTSYEQYF

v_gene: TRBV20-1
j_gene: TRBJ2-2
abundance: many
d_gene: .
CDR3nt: TGCAGTGCTAGGGACCCTTTTCGGAGCACCGGGGAGCTGTTTTTT
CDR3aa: CSARDPFRSTGELFF

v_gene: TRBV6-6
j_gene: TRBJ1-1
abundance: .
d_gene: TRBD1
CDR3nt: TGTGCCAGCAGTCCGACTATGGGGACAGGAAACACTGAAGCTTTCTTT
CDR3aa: CASSPTMGTGNTEAFF

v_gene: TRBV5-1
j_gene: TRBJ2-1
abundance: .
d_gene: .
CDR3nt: TGCGCCAGCAGCTCCCATGGAGGGAATAATGAGCAGTTCTTC
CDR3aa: CASSSHGGNNEQFF

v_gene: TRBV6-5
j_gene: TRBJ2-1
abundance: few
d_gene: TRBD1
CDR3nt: TGTGCCAGCAGTACCGGGACAGGGGGCAACTACAATGAGCAGTTCTTC
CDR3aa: CASSTGTGGNYNEQFF